Listed here are 14 T cell receptor beta chains from one sample, sequenced in a study of T cells expressing NK-cell markers. TCRdb derives one entry per CDR3 protein from the 5' RACE reads, leaving out DNA. The sample holds approximately 150,000 distinct CDR3 sequences. The sequenced sample consisted of blood T cells: a sorted CD56 or NKG2C T cell subset, CD4+ or CD8+ T cells, or bulk PBMC T cells (not recorded which). The receptors were gathered from a man aged 18 to 30 in good health.

The V call is TRBV5-1, the J call TRBJ2-6; TCRdb reports TRBD1, a call that lacks DNA to check it against. This CDR3 has 17 residues. Looked up from germline, CDR1 is SGHRS and CDR2 is YFSETQ. The CDR3 sequence: CASSLSAVPSGANVLTF. The whole variable domain, remainder taken from reference TRBV5-1 and TRBJ2-6, is KAGVTQTPRYLIKTRGQQVTLSCSPISGHRSVSWYQQTPGQGLQFLFEYFSETQRNKGNFPGRFSGRQFSNSRSEMNVSTLELGDSALYLCASSLSAVPSGANVLTFGAGSRLTVL.

Here the CDR3 reads CASAGKGTDRREAFF. V gene TRBV12-3 or TRBV12-4 combines with J gene TRBJ1-1; TCRdb's D gene call, TRBD1, goes unchecked for lack of DNA. There are 15 residues in the CDR3.

CDR3 in amino acids: CASSAGTRVYNEQFF. The chain recombines TRBV6-2 or TRBV6-3 with TRBJ2-1; absent DNA, TCRdb's TRBD2 call cannot be checked. This CDR3 has 15 residues. In germline, CDR1 is MNHEY, CDR2 SVGEGT.

This chain joins TRBV4-2 and TRBJ2-7; TCRdb returns TRBD1, unconfirmable since there is no DNA. The CDR3 is 17 amino acids. CDR1 is LGHNA, CDR2 YNFKEQ, per germline. CDR3 residues: CASSQDGAGTITYEQYF.

The rearrangement joins TRBV12-3 or TRBV12-4 to TRBJ2-5. The CDR3 contains 13 residues. CDR3 loop: CASSPFDPETQYF.

The chain carries TRBV6-1 and TRBJ2-1. CDR1 MNHNS and CDR2 SASEGT come from the germline V gene. The CDR3 has 14 amino acids. The CDR3 is CASGQASSYNEQFF.

The chain is built from TRBV20-1 and TRBJ2-1; TCRdb's D call of TRBD2 is untestable without DNA. Germline V gene sequence: CDR1 DFQATT, CDR2 SNEGSKA (reference sequence). The CDR3 extends over 16 amino acids. The CDR3 sequence: CSASAKREGLWDEQFF.

The J gene is TRBJ2-1, the V gene TRBV10-3; the TRBD1 assignment by TCRdb is unverifiable without DNA. Germline loops: CDR1 ENHRY, CDR2 SYGVKD. The CDR3 contains 16 residues. The CDR3 here is CAISEEGREPYNEQFF.

V usage is TRBV27 and J usage is TRBJ2-2; lacking DNA, the TRBD2 call made by TCRdb goes unchecked. Germline V gives CDR1 MNHEY, CDR2 SMNVEV (reference sequence). The CDR3 runs 14 residues. The CDR3 sequence: CASSLGLRAGELFF.

The gene calls are TRBV18 and TRBJ2-3; TCRdb indicates TRBD1, and absent DNA this call remains unverified. Germline CDR1 is KGHSH and CDR2 is LQKENI. The CDR3 consists of 16 residues. The CDR3 spells CASSPPAGVSTDTQYF.

The rearrangement links TRBV24-1 to TRBJ2-2. This CDR3 region has 14 residues. Per the germline V gene, CDR1 is KGHDR and CDR2 is SFDVKD. CDR3 sequence reads: CATSVSENTGELFF.

V is TRBV6-2 or TRBV6-3 and J is TRBJ2-2. The germline gives CDR1 MNHEY, CDR2 SVGEGT. There are 13 residues in the CDR3. CDR3: CASSSSRTGELFF.

The chain uses TRBV7-9 and TRBJ2-2. CDR1 and CDR2 (germline): SEHNR, FQNEAQ (reference sequence). The CDR3 runs 15 residues. CDR3 region: CASTLGRAWPGELFF.

The chain has TRBV7-9 and TRBJ2-2; the TRBD1 assignment by TCRdb is unverifiable without DNA. Germline V gives CDR1 SEHNR, CDR2 FQNEAQ (reference sequence). The CDR3 totals 16 residues. CDR3: CASSLVRGRNTGELFF.